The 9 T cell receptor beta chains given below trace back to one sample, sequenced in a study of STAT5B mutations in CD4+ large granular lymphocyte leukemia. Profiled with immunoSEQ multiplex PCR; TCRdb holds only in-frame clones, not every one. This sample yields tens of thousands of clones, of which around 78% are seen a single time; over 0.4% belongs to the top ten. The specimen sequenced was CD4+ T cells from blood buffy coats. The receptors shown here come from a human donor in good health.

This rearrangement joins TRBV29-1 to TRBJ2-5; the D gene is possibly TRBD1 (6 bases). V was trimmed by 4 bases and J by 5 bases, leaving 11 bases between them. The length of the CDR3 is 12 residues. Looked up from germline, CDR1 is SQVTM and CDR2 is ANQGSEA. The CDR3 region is CSVGAGEETQYF. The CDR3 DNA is TGCAGCGTTGGGGCAGGGGAGGAGACCCAGTACTTC.

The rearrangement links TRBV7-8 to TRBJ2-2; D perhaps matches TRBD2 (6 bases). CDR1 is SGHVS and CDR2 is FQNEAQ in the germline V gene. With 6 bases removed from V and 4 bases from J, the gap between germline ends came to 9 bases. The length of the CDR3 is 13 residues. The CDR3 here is CASRGLSTGELFF. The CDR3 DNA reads TGTGCCAGCAGGGGACTGAGCACCGGGGAGCTGTTTTTT.

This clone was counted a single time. As DNA, the CDR3 is TGTGCCAGCAGCCAAGATGCTGGCCGGGGTTCTGGGGCCAACGTCCTGACTTTC. This sequence encodes CASSQDAGRGSGANVLTF. The rearrangement uses TRBV4-2 and TRBJ2-6; D possibly corresponds to TRBD2 (5 bases). The CDR3 loop spans 18 amino acids. Germline CDR1 reads LGHNA; CDR2 reads YNFKEQ. V was cut by 0 bases and J by 1 base, with 13 bases left in between.

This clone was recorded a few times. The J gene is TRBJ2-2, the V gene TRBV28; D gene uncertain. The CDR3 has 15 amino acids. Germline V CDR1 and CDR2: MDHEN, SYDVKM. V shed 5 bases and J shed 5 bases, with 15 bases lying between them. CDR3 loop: CASSGLTLRTGELFF. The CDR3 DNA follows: TGTGCCAGCAGTGGTCTTACCTTGAGGACCGGGGAGCTGTTTTTT.

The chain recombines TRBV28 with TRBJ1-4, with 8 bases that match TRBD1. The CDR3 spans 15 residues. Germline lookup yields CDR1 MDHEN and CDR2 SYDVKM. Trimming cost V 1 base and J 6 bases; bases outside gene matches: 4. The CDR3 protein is CASSLYRGWDEKLFF. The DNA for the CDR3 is TGTGCCAGCAGTTTATACAGGGGGTGGGATGAAAAACTGTTTTTT.

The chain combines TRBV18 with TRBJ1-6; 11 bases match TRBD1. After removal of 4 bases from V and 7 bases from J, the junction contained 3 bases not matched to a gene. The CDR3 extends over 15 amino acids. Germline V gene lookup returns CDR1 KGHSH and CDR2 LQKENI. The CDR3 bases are TGTGCCAGCTCACTGGGACAGGGGGGAAATTCACCCCTCCACTTT. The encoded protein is CASSLGQGGNSPLHF.

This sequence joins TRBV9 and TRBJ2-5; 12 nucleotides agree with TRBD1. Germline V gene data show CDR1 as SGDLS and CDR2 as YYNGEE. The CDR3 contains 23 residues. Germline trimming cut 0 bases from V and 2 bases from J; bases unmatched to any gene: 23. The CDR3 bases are TGTGCCAGCAGCGTAGCTACAGGGGGACAGGGGGCCAATAGCGGGAGTTCTCAAGAGACCCAGTACTTC. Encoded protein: CASSVATGGQGANSGSSQETQYF.

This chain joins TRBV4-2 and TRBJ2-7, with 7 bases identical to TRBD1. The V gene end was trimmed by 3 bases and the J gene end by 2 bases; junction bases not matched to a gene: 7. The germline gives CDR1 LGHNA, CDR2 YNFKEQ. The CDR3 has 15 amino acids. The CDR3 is CASSQPGQSTYEQYF. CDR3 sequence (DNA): TGTGCCAGCAGCCAGCCGGGACAGTCGACCTACGAGCAGTACTTC.

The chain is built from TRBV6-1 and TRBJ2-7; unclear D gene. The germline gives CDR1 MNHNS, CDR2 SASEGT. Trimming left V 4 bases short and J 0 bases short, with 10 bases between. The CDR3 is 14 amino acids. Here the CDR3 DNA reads TGTGCCAGCAGTGGACAAGGGAACTCCTACGAGCAGTACTTC. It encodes CASSGQGNSYEQYF.